This T cell receptor beta chain was recovered during a study of CD8 T cells in Susac syndrome. This CDR3 contains 18 residues. J lost 0 bases, V lost 3 bases, and 7 bases had no gene match. Per the germline V gene, CDR1 is MNHEY and CDR2 is SMNVEV (reference sequence). RNA was extracted with the RNeasy kit, and a quantity of about 0.5 to 1 ug was reverse transcribed using random hexamers. MiXCR was run by TCRdb on the immunoSEQ multiplex PCR reads, yielding one entry per CDR3 protein. The sample lists about 440,000 distinct CDR3 sequences, more than 80% occurring once. Material: CD8+ T cells from PBMCs. The gene calls are TRBV27 and TRBJ2-2; 10 bases map to TRBD2. The sequence derives from a human donor with multiple sclerosis. The CDR3 here is CASSFSGTSVTNTGELFF. The CDR3 nucleotides read TGTGCCAGCAGTTTCTCCGGGACTAGCGTCACGAACACCGGGGAGCTGTTTTTT.